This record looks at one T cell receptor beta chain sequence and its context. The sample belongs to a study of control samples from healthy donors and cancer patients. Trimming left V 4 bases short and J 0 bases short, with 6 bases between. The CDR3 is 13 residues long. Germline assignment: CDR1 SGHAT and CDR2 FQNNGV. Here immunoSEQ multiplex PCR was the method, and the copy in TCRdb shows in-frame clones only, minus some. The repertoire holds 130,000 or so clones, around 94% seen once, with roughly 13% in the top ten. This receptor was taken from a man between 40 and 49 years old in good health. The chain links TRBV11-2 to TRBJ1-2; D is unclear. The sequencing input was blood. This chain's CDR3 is CASSSPPNYGYTF. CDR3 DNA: TGTGCCAGCAGCTCACCGCCTAACTATGGCTACACCTTC.